The rows below give T cell receptor beta chains drawn from one sample of a study of blood T cell repertoires in COVID-19. Libraries were prepared by immunoSEQ multiplex PCR; TCRdb keeps only in-frame clonotypes and omits some of them. Of roughly 700,000 clones listed, over 80% are singletons. The material sequenced was peripheral blood. The receptor set was obtained from a young woman with acute or convalescent COVID-19. Both conserved end residues are part of each CDR3. D genes are given only for firm matches. Only part of the rows carry a size: once, few, many, or a class if the clone is expanded.

d_call	clone_size	v_call	j_call	cdr3_nt	cdr3_aa
TRBD1	.	TRBV7-3	TRBJ1-1	TGTGCCAGCAGCTCGACAGGGGGCCAAACTGAAGCTTTCTTT	CASSSTGGQTEAFF
TRBD1	.	TRBV6-5	TRBJ1-2	TGTGCCAGCAGTTCGACAGGGTATGGCTACACCTTC	CASSSTGYGYTF
.	.	TRBV2	TRBJ1-1	TGTGCCAGCAGTGAAGGGTTCAGTGGTGAAGCTTTCTTT	CASSEGFSGEAFF
.	.	TRBV5-1	TRBJ1-1	TGCGCCAGCAGCTTGGGACAGCAGAACACTGAAGCTTTCTTT	CASSLGQQNTEAFF
TRBD1	.	TRBV6-6	TRBJ1-1	TGTGCCAGCAGTTACTCCGTGGGACAGGGGAGCACTGAAGCTTTCTTT	CASSYSVGQGSTEAFF
.	.	TRBV30	TRBJ1-5	TGTGCCTGGAGTCCCCTCTCAGGGGATCCCCAGCATTTT	CAWSPLSGDPQHF
TRBD1	few	TRBV27	TRBJ1-1	TGTGCCAGCAGTTTACCCGACAGGGGAAGGACTGAAGCTTTCTTT	CASSLPDRGRTEAFF
.	.	TRBV7-2	TRBJ1-1	TGTGCCAGCAGCTTACAACAGTACTCTGAAGCTTTCTTT	CASSLQQYSEAFF
.	once	TRBV7-9	TRBJ2-7	TGTGCCAGCAGCTTAGAGTCTAGCTACGAGCAGTACTTC	CASSLESSYEQYF
.	.	TRBV2	TRBJ1-1	TGTGCCAGCAGTGATAGGGGCAGGGGGAACACTGAAGCTTTCTTT	CASSDRGRGNTEAFF
.	.	TRBV15	TRBJ1-5	TGTGCCACCAGCAGAGGCTACAGTTCTAATCAGCCCCAGCATTTT	CATSRGYSSNQPQHF
TRBD1	once	TRBV7-9	TRBJ1-3	TGTGCCAGCAGCACCTCCGGGACAGATAGTACTGGAAACACCATATATTTT	CASSTSGTDSTGNTIYF
TRBD1	.	TRBV7-2	TRBJ2-3	TGTGCCAGCAGCTCCGACAGGGCTACAGATACGCAGTATTTT	CASSSDRATDTQYF
TRBD1	.	TRBV7-6	TRBJ2-7	TGTGCCAGCAGCGGGCTAGGACAGGGCAAAAACGAGCAGTACTTC	CASSGLGQGKNEQYF
TRBD1	.	TRBV12-3/TRBV12-4	TRBJ1-2	TGTGCCAGCAGGCAACAGGGGGCCTATGGCTACACCTTC	CASRQQGAYGYTF
.	.	TRBV5-1	TRBJ1-6	TGCGCCAGCAGCTTTCAGGGTAATTCACCCCTCCACTTT	CASSFQGNSPLHF
.	.	TRBV5-4	TRBJ1-2	TGTGCCAGCAGCTTAAACCTACAGGGTAGGGACTATGGCTACACCTTC	CASSLNLQGRDYGYTF
TRBD1	.	TRBV27	TRBJ1-5	TGTGCCAGCAGTTTGGGGTCTCAGGGGGGTCAGCCCCAGCATTTT	CASSLGSQGGQPQHF
.	.	TRBV5-5	TRBJ2-1	TGTGCCAGCACAATACGGGACTCTTCCTACAATGAGCAGTTCTTC	CASTIRDSSYNEQFF
TRBD1	few	TRBV19	TRBJ1-2	TGTGCCTCTACAGGGGGACTCGGTGGCTACACCTTC	CASTGGLGGYTF
.	.	TRBV29-1	TRBJ2-5	TGCAGCGTTGAAGGGACAAGTAGGTCCGAGACCCAGTACTTC	CSVEGTSRSETQYF
.	few	TRBV5-1	TRBJ1-2	TGCGCCAGCAGCTTGTTGGGCGGGACCTTGATCCTTCGCTACACCTTC	CASSLLGGTLILRYTF
.	.	TRBV3-1/TRBV3-2	TRBJ2-7	TGTGCCAGCAGCCAAGATTGGCAGGCAGGGATCTACGAGCAGTACTTC	CASSQDWQAGIYEQYF
TRBD1	few	TRBV28	TRBJ1-1	TGTGCCAGCAGCCCGACAGGGTTAAACACTGAAGCTTTCTTT	CASSPTGLNTEAFF
TRBD1	once	TRBV5-1	TRBJ1-1	TGCGCCAGCAGCCCGGACAGGGGGCGGATTGAAGCTTTCTTT	CASSPDRGRIEAFF
TRBD2	.	TRBV6-5	TRBJ2-1	TGTGCCAGCAGGGGGACTAGCTTCAGCAATGAGCAGTTCTTC	CASRGTSFSNEQFF
TRBD2	.	TRBV2	TRBJ2-1	TGTGCCAGCAGTGGTTGGGAGCGGGGGAACTCCTACAATGAGCAGTTCTTC	CASSGWERGNSYNEQFF
.	.	TRBV6-5	TRBJ1-5	TGTGCCAGCAGTCTAGGTTATAGCAATCAGCCCCAGCATTTT	CASSLGYSNQPQHF
TRBD1	.	TRBV6-5	TRBJ2-2	TGTGCCAGCAGAACAGGGGGGAACACCGGGGAGCTGTTTTTT	CASRTGGNTGELFF
.	.	TRBV29-1	TRBJ1-4	TGCAGCGTTAGAAAGGGGCGCACCACGGAGAAACTGTTTTTT	CSVRKGRTTEKLFF
TRBD1	.	TRBV27	TRBJ2-2	TGTGCCAGCAGTTTAGGTGGGACAGGGCCCGGGGAGCTGTTTTTT	CASSLGGTGPGELFF
TRBD2	.	TRBV4-3	TRBJ2-3	TGCGCCAGCAGCCCCACTGCGGGGGGGTCGGGTACGCAGTATTTT	CASSPTAGGSGTQYF
.	.	TRBV5-1	TRBJ1-2	TGCGCCAGCAGCTTGGACAGGGTTGTTGATGGCTACACCTTC	CASSLDRVVDGYTF
TRBD2	.	TRBV6-6	TRBJ2-7	TGTGCCAGCAGTTACTCTGCGGGGGATGCCTCCTACGAGCAGTACTTC	CASSYSAGDASYEQYF
TRBD1	.	TRBV5-6	TRBJ1-1	TGTGCCAGCAGCTGGGACAGGATGAACACTGAAGCTTTCTTT	CASSWDRMNTEAFF
TRBD2	.	TRBV11-3	TRBJ2-2	TGTGCCAGCAGCTTGGGACTAGGTGAGGGCTCCCGGACCGGGGAGCTGTTTTTT	CASSLGLGEGSRTGELFF
TRBD1	.	TRBV3-1/TRBV3-2	TRBJ1-5	TGTGCCAGCAGCCCGGGACAGAATCAGCCCCAGCATTTT	CASSPGQNQPQHF
.	.	TRBV9	TRBJ1-3	TGTGCCAGCAGCGTAGATTTGGGGGCCGGAAACACCATATATTTT	CASSVDLGAGNTIYF
.	.	TRBV19	TRBJ1-1	TGTGCCAGTAGTGCCTTGAGTTGGGGGGGACACACTGAAGCTTTCTTT	CASSALSWGGHTEAFF
.	.	TRBV9	TRBJ1-5	TGTGCCAGCAGCGTATCCGCGATCGGGGATCAGCCCCAGCATTTT	CASSVSAIGDQPQHF
TRBD2	.	TRBV3-1/TRBV3-2	TRBJ2-7	TGTGCCAGCAGCCAAGCTTATCGGACTAGGGCCTACGAGCAGTACTTC	CASSQAYRTRAYEQYF